This note documents a single T cell receptor (beta chain) sequence. These data come from a study of resident and recirculating memory T cells in vitiligo. This CDR3 is built from 12 residues. Germline assignment: CDR1 LNHNV and CDR2 YYDKDF (reference sequence). The V and J ends lost 5 bases and 4 bases, in that order; junction bases with no gene match: 1. Here immunoSEQ multiplex PCR was the method, and the copy in TCRdb shows in-frame clones only, minus some. The sample has about 76,000 clones; roughly nine tenths are singletons. This chain joins TRBV15 and TRBJ2-5; 7 nucleotides match TRBD2. The sequencing sample was made of blood. This clonotype originated in a male donor with vitiligo. DNA of the CDR3: TGTGCCACCAGCTGGGGGGGAGAGACCCAGTACTTC. Residues: CATSWGGETQYF.